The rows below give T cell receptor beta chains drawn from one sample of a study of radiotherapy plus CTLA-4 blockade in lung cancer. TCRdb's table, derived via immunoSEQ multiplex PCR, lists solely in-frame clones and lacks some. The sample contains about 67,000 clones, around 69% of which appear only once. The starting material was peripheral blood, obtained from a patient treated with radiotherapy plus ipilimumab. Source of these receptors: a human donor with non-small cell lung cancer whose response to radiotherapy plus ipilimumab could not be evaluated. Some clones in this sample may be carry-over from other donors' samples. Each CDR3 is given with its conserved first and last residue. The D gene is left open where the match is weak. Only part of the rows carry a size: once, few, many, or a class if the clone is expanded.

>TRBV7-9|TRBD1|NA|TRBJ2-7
CASSETGSYEQYF
TGTGCCAGCAGCGAGACAGGGTCCTACGAGCAGTACTTC
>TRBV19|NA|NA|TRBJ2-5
CASSIGGSGKETQYF
TGTGCCAGTAGTATAGGAGGGTCGGGGAAAGAGACCCAGTACTTC
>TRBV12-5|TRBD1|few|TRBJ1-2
CASGLGQGGYTF
TGTGCTAGTGGTTTGGGACAGGGAGGCTACACCTTC
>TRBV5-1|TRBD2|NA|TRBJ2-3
CASSLGAGGYTDTQYF
TGCGCCAGCAGCTTGGGGGCGGGGGGCTACACAGATACGCAGTATTTT
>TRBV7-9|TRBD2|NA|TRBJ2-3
CASSGGGADTQYF
TGTGCCAGCAGCGGCGGGGGGGCTGATACGCAGTATTTT
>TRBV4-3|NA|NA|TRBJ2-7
CASSQEGGDEQYF
TGCGCCAGCAGCCAAGAGGGGGGAGACGAGCAGTACTTC
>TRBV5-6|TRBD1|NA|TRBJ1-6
CASSWGTGNSFLHF
TGTGCCAGCAGCTGGGGGACAGGGAATTCTTTCCTCCACTTT
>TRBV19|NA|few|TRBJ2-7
CASSIFRGAPYEQYF
TGTGCCAGTAGTATATTCCGCGGGGCCCCCTACGAGCAGTACTTC
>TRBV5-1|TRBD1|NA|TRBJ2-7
CASSGELTGGDYEQYF
TGCGCCAGCAGCGGCGAACTAACAGGGGGCGACTACGAGCAGTACTTC
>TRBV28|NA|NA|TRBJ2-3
CASRYTTDTQYF
TGTGCCAGCAGATATACTACGGATACGCAGTATTTT
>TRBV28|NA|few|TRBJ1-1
CASSFRGGTEAFF
TGTGCCAGCAGTTTCCGAGGAGGGACTGAAGCTTTCTTT
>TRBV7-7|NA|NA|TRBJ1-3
CASSSGLLSGNTIYF
TGTGCTAGCAGCTCCGGACTCCTGTCTGGAAACACCATATATTTT
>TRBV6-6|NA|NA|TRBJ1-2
CASSYGADSYGYTF
TGTGCCAGCAGTTATGGGGCGGACAGCTATGGCTACACCTTC
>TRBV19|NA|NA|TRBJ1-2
CASSSRDHYGYTF
TGTGCCAGTAGTTCGCGGGACCACTATGGCTACACCTTC
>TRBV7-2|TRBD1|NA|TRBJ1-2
CASSTQTGGDGYTF
TGTGCCAGCAGCACCCAGACAGGGGGCGACGGCTACACCTTC
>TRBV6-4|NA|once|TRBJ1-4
CASSDLEILGPAQVHEKLFF
TGTGCCAGCAGTGACTTAGAAATACTAGGCCCAGCGCAGGTACATGAAAAACTGTTTTTT
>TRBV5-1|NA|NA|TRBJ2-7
CASSFKTDGGAYEQYF
TGCGCCAGCAGCTTCAAGACAGACGGAGGGGCCTACGAGCAGTACTTC
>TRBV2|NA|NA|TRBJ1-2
CASRRGGTANYGYTF
TGTGCCAGCAGGAGGGGAGGGACGGCAAACTATGGCTACACCTTC
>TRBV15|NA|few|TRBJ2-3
CATSLVTSPDTQYF
TGTGCCACCAGCCTCGTTACTAGCCCAGATACGCAGTATTTT
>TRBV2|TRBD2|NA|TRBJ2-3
CASRVSGGKTDTQYF
TGTGCCAGCAGGGTTAGCGGGGGAAAAACAGATACGCAGTATTTT
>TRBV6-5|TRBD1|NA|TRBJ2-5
CASSPQQGQRETQYF
TGTGCCAGCAGTCCCCAACAGGGGCAGAGGGAGACCCAGTACTTC
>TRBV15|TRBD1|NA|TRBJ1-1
CATTFDRGGTEAFF
TGTGCCACCACCTTCGACAGGGGGGGCACTGAAGCTTTCTTT
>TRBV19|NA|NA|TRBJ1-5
CASRDSNQPQHF
TGTGCCAGTCGCGATAGCAATCAGCCCCAGCATTTT
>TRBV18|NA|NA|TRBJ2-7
CASSPIVKEVSYEQYF
TGTGCCAGCTCACCAATCGTCAAGGAGGTGTCCTACGAGCAGTACTTC
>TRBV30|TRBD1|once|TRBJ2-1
CALTGENYNEQFF
TGTGCCTTGACAGGGGAGAACTACAATGAGCAGTTCTTC
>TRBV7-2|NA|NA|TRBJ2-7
CASSSLGSPLYEQYF
TGTGCCAGCAGCTCCCTGGGCTCCCCCCTCTACGAGCAGTACTTC